In this sample, the clone carrying this T cell receptor (beta chain) turned up a few times. The data originate from a study of identical twins. TCRdb passed the 5' RACE reads through MiXCR, listing each CDR3 protein once. The sample lists 400,000 to 500,000 distinct CDR3 sequences; approximately 15% were seen once. Germline V gives CDR1 SGDLS, CDR2 YYNGEE. The V gene lost 0 bases and the J gene lost 4 bases, with 11 bases spanning the gap. The CDR3 covers 15 residues. These sequences were also reported in another study, on yellow fever vaccine responses in identical twins.

V is TRBV9 and J is TRBJ2-1, with D possibly being TRBD1 or TRBD2 (5 bases each). Material for sequencing was CD4+ T cells sorted from blood. This TCR derives from a woman aged 18 to 35 in good health. The CDR3 loop reads CASSVAGTGYNEQFF. The CDR3 region has the DNA TGTGCCAGCAGCGTAGCCGGGACGGGATACAATGAGCAGTTCTTC.